What follows is one T cell receptor beta chain and its context. Antigen unknown. The data were obtained in a study of cytomegalovirus exposure and HLA in healthy donors. About the study: Early released data comprised some 85 million unique TCRs from HLA-typed donors.

All donors participated as healthy donors of bone marrow. Whole-study findings and limits: The analysis excluded some indistinguishable V segments, including TRBV6-2 and TRBV6-3.

The PCR made use of 60 Vbeta and 13 Jbeta primers. TCRdb's copy holds only in-frame clones and misses some; the assay was immunoSEQ multiplex PCR. The sample lists 120,000 or so clones, 80% occurring once. The V gene's germline CDR1 is KGHSH and CDR2 LQKENI. The V gene lost 10 bases and the J gene lost 4 bases, with 14 bases spanning the gap. The CDR3 runs 13 residues. The chain carries TRBV18 and TRBJ1-5; D is uncertain. The source of this sequence is a human donor in good health. The sequenced material came from PBMCs. The CDR3 spells CATKETGNQPQHF. The DNA for the CDR3 is TGTGCCACCAAAGAGACGGGTAATCAGCCCCAGCATTTT.